The next 17 T cell receptor beta chains were all read from a single sample in a study of T cell repertoires in cytomegalovirus infection. TCRdb reprocessed the reads via MiXCR and lists one record per CDR3 protein. The sample holds 60,000 to 75,000 distinct CDR3 sequences, around 30% seen once. No antigen has been identified for these receptors. Sequencing was performed on CD8+ T cells from cultured PBMCs, taken from culture after CMV antigen stimulation. The receptors derive from a human donor in good health (CMV status not recorded). Some clones in this sample may be carry-over from other donors' samples.

At least ten counts were recorded for this clonotype. J is TRBJ1-6 and V is TRBV6-6; TRBD1 might be the D (6 bases). Germline V lookup: CDR1 MNHNY, CDR2 SVGAGI (reference sequence). V was clipped by 4 bases and J by 6 bases, with 16 bases between them. This CDR3 spans 16 amino acids. CDR3 sequence: CASSWSQTGRNSPLHF. The CDR3 nucleotides read TGTGCCAGCAGTTGGTCCCAGACAGGACGTAATTCACCCCTCCACTTT.

Points on this clonotype: A read error is possible here, since a much larger clone lies one base away. The chain is built from TRBV7-4 and TRBJ2-5; no firm D call. This CDR3 has 14 amino acids. Germline values: CDR1 SGHVT, CDR2 SQSDAQ. The CDR3 DNA sequence: TGTGTCAGCAGCTTAGTCGTTAGGGCGGAGACCCAGTACTTC. Residues: CVSSLVVRAETQYF. The variable domain in full, with the rest retrieved from reference TRBV7-4 and TRBJ2-5, is GAGVSQSPRYKVAKRGRDVALRCDSISGHVTLYWYRQTLGQGSEVLTYSQSDAQRDKSGRPSGRFSAERPERSVSTLKIQRTEQGDSAVYLCVSSLVVRAETQYFGPGTRLLVL.

The chain uses TRBV6-5 and TRBJ2-5; either TRBD1 or TRBD2 may supply D (5 bases each). Germline CDR1 and CDR2: MNHEY and SVGAGI. The CDR3 loop spans 15 amino acids. Trimming removed 2 bases at V and 4 bases at J, with 14 bases between. CDR3 bases: TGTGCCAGCAGTTACCGGGACCACATACGAGAGACCCAGTACTTC. Its translation is CASSYRDHIRETQYF.

This rearrangement joins TRBV4-2 to TRBJ2-1; D might be TRBD1 or TRBD2, each matching 5 bases. The length of the CDR3 is 11 residues. Trimming removed 8 bases at V and 10 bases at J, with 12 bases between. Looked up from germline, CDR1 is LGHNA and CDR2 is YNFKEQ. CDR3 region: CASRDVDEQFF. DNA of the CDR3: TGTGCCAGCCGGGACGTCGACGAGCAGTTCTTC.

The rearrangement uses TRBV9 and TRBJ2-1; TRBD2 agrees at 13 bases. Losses at the gene ends were 3 bases for V and 10 bases for J; bases not matched to a gene: 4. In germline, CDR1 is SGDLS, CDR2 YYNGEE. This CDR3 is 14 amino acids long. The CDR3 loop is CASSGTSGGPEQFF. DNA of the CDR3: TGTGCCAGCAGCGGGACTAGCGGGGGTCCGGAGCAGTTCTTC.

This clonotype was counted a few times. The chain recombines TRBV4-3 with TRBJ2-3, with 7 nucleotides matching TRBD2. CDR1 and CDR2 (germline): LGHNA, YSLEER. CDR3 size: 17 residues. The V segment lost 0 bases and the J segment 0 bases; nucleotides outside the gene matches: 6. CDR3: CASSQDVVAGSTDTQYF. The CDR3 coding sequence is TGCGCCAGCAGCCAAGATGTGGTAGCGGGCAGCACAGATACGCAGTATTTT.

Turning to this clonotype: The CDR3 does not end in the conserved phenylalanine or tryptophan, so this is likely a read error. The chain links TRBV7-2 to TRBJ2-5, with D unclear. This CDR3 region has 11 residues. Germline V gene sequence: CDR1 SGHTA, CDR2 FQGNSA. Trimming removed 2 bases from V and 4 bases from J, with 2 bases in between. CDR3 bases: TGTGCCAGCAGCTTAATAGAGACCCAGTACATC. Encoded protein: CASSLIETQYI.

This clonotype was seen ten or more times. J is TRBJ1-1 and V is TRBV13; D might be TRBD1 (6 bases). The V end was cut by 4 bases, the J end by 0 bases, with 15 bases between. The V gene's germline CDR1 is PRHDT and CDR2 FYEKMQ (reference sequence). This CDR3 region has 16 residues. The CDR3 protein is CASSWRGSGMNTEAFF. CDR3 sequence (DNA): TGTGCCAGCAGCTGGAGGGGGTCCGGTATGAACACTGAAGCTTTCTTT.

The genes are TRBV18 and TRBJ1-2; no clear D gene. The V end was cut by 6 bases, the J end by 3 bases, with 17 bases between. Per the germline V gene, CDR1 is KGHSH and CDR2 is LQKENI. This CDR3 has 15 amino acids. The DNA of the CDR3 is TGTGCCAGCTCGAACCCGCCAGCGCTTGACTATGGCTACACCTTC. This codes for CASSNPPALDYGYTF.

This clonotype was seen a single time. The chain has TRBV4-2 and TRBJ2-7; D unresolved. Germline CDR1 is LGHNA and CDR2 is YNFKEQ. V lost 0 bases and J 0 bases, leaving 12 bases between the germline ends. The CDR3 has 16 amino acids. DNA of the CDR3: TGTGCCAGCAGCCAAGAAAATGGTGCGGCCTCCTACGAGCAGTACTTC. Its translation is CASSQENGAASYEQYF.

The chain couples TRBV3-1 to TRBJ2-7; no definite D call. Germline V gene sequence: CDR1 LGHDT, CDR2 YNNKEL (reference sequence). Trimming took 0 bases from V and 3 from J, leaving 18 bases between them. The CDR3 totals 17 residues. CDR3 in DNA: TGTGCCAGCAGCCAAGATCTGAGGAGAGAAGTTAACTACGAGCAGTACTTC. It yields the protein CASSQDLRREVNYEQYF.

This clonotype was counted ten times or more. The genes are TRBV19 and TRBJ2-1, with 12 bases matching TRBD2. Germline CDR1 and CDR2: LNHDA and SQIVND (reference sequence). With V trimmed by 4 bases and J by 6 bases, 7 bases remained unmatched. The CDR3 covers 16 residues. The CDR3 region is CASSTRLAGDGNEQFF. CDR3 nucleotides: TGTGCCAGTAGTACCCGACTAGCGGGGGATGGCAATGAGCAGTTCTTC.

The chain joins TRBV27 to TRBJ1-1; 8 bases align to TRBD1. CDR3 length: 12 amino acids. V lost 8 bases to trimming and J lost 7 bases; unmatched junction nucleotides: 6. Germline lookup yields CDR1 MNHEY and CDR2 SMNVEV (reference sequence). CDR3 DNA sequence: TGTGCCAGCGCACGGACAGGGCTTGAAGCTTTCTTT. It specifies CASARTGLEAFF.

As concerns this clonotype: Possible read error: a much larger clone is one base away. The genes are TRBV7-9 and TRBJ1-2; D remains unclear. The germline V gene has CDR1 SEHNR and CDR2 FQNEAQ (reference sequence). The ends were cut back, 7 bases at V and 6 bases at J, with 12 bases in the middle. The CDR3 is 12 residues long. The CDR3 DNA reads as TGTGCCAGCAACACTTCGCGGGATGGCTACACCTTC. This gives the protein CASNTSRDGYTF.

This clonotype was detected only a few times. The chain recombines TRBV15 with TRBJ2-7, with 9 bases fitting TRBD1. The CDR3 sequence is 16 residues long. With 2 bases clipped from V and 1 base from J, the junction kept 6 bases outside the gene matches. Germline CDR1 is LNHNV and CDR2 is YYDKDF (reference sequence). CDR3 bases: TGTGCCACCAGCAGAAAACTCGGGACAGGGTCCTACGAGCAGTACTTC. Its protein product is CATSRKLGTGSYEQYF. The complete variable domain, with remaining parts taken from reference TRBV15 and TRBJ2-7, reads DAMVIQNPRYQVTQFGKPVTLSCSQTLNHNVMYWYQQKSSQAPKLLFHYYDKDFNNEADTPDNFQSRRPNTSFCFLDIRSPGLGDTAMYLCATSRKLGTGSYEQYFGPGTRLTVT.

This clonotype was found once. The chain has TRBV5-4 and TRBJ2-7; D remains unclear. Trimming took off 5 bases at V and 2 bases at J, with 14 bases between the two ends. This CDR3 is built from 14 residues. Germline V gene data show CDR1 as SGHNT and CDR2 as YYREEE (reference sequence). The CDR3 sequence is CASSYSGPAYEQYF. The CDR3 nucleotides read TGTGCCAGCAGTTATTCCGGACCCGCCTACGAGCAGTACTTC.

This clonotype has only a few counts. The V call is TRBV12-3 or TRBV12-4, the J call TRBJ2-7; possible D gene TRBD1, 6 bases. The CDR3 is made up of 11 amino acids. The V gene lost 5 bases and the J gene lost 9 bases, with 11 bases spanning the gap. CDR3 loop: CASSDRSGQYF. The CDR3 DNA sequence: TGTGCCAGCAGTGACAGGTCAGGGCAGTACTTC.